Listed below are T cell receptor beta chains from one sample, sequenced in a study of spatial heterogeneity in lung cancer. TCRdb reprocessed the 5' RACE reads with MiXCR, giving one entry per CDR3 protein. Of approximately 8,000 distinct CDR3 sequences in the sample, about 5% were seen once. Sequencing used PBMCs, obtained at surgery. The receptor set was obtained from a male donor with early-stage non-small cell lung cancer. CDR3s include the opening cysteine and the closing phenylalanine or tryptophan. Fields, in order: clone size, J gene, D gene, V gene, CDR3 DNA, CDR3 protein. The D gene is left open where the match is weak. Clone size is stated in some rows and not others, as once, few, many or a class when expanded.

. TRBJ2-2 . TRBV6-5 TGTGCCAGCAGGGACAGCTATAAACAAGCGAACACCGGGGAGCTGTTTTTT CASRDSYKQANTGELFF
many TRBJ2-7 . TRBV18 TGTGCCAGCTCACCCGACAGGACCGGCGCTGACGAGCAGTACTTC CASSPDRTGADEQYF
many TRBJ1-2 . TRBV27 TGTGCCAGCAGAACTTCTAACAGTCCCTATGGCTACACCTTC CASRTSNSPYGYTF
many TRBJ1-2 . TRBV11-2 TGTGCCAGCAGCTTAGGGGGCTATGGCTACACCTTC CASSLGGYGYTF
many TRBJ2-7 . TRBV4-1 TGCGCCAGCAGCCAAGTCGGGTCCCTTCAGGGCTACGAGCAGTACTTC CASSQVGSLQGYEQYF
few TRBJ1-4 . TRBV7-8 TGTGCCAGCAGCTTAGAGGGGGAGGGAGAAAAACTGTTTTTT CASSLEGEGEKLFF
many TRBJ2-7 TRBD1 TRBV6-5 TGTGCCAGCAGTTACTCGACAGGGTTGGGGGTCTCCTACGAGCAGTACTTC CASSYSTGLGVSYEQYF
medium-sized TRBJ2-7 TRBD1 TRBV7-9 TGTGCCAGCAGCCCGAGGGTCGGGACAGGTCCCTACGAGCAGTACTTC CASSPRVGTGPYEQYF
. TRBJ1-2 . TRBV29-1 TGCAGCGTTATCGGGGGGCAGCAGGACTATGGCTACACCTTC CSVIGGQQDYGYTF
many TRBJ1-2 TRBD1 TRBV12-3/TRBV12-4 TGTGCCAGCACCACCATAGGACAGGGCTTCGGAATCTACACCTTC CASTTIGQGFGIYTF
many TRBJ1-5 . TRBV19 TGTGCCAGTAGACGGCCGAATCAGCCCCAGCATTTT CASRRPNQPQHF